The 16 T cell receptor beta chains below all came from one sample that was sequenced in a study of control samples from healthy donors and cancer patients. The protocol was immunoSEQ multiplex PCR, while the TCRdb copy is restricted to in-frame clones and leaves out a portion. Of around 230,000 clones listed, about 95% are singletons. Sequenced: blood. The receptors derive from a man over 45 in good health.

The chain employs TRBV20-1 and TRBJ2-7; D perhaps matches TRBD1 (6 bases). V lost 3 bases to trimming and J lost 4 bases, with 22 bases between them. Germline V CDR1 and CDR2: DFQATT, SNEGSKA (reference sequence). The CDR3 sequence is 16 residues long. The DNA for the CDR3 is TGCAGTGCTAGTCCCCTCCAGGGGACCTACATATACGAGCAGTACGTC. This translates into CSASPLQGTYIYEQYV.

This clone was seen just once. The chain combines TRBV28 with TRBJ2-5; D remains unclear. This CDR3 spans 14 amino acids. Between the trimmed V and J ends, which lost 3 bases and 3 bases, there was a span of 11 bases. CDR1 MDHEN and CDR2 SYDVKM come from the germline V gene. The CDR3: CASSFLGFEETQYF. The CDR3 nucleotides read TGTGCCAGCAGTTTCCTGGGTTTCGAAGAGACCCAGTACTTC.

The chain carries TRBV28 and TRBJ2-7; 9 bases fit TRBD1. The ends lost 6 bases at V and 0 bases at J; junction bases unmatched: 9. CDR1 MDHEN and CDR2 SYDVKM come from the germline V gene. The CDR3 consists of 16 residues. CDR3 coding DNA: TGTGCCAGCAGCCTAGGGGGGACAGGGAGCTCCTACGAGCAGTACTTC. Translating it yields CASSLGGTGSSYEQYF.

This chain links TRBV10-3 with TRBJ2-5, with 8 bases matching TRBD1. Germline-derived CDR1 and CDR2 are ENHRY and SYGVKD. This CDR3 is 14 amino acids long. V lost 6 bases and J lost 3; bases outside the gene matches: 6. DNA of the CDR3: TGTGCCATCAGCTCTTCAGGGGGCGAAGAGACCCAGTACTTC. Protein: CAISSSGGEETQYF.

The chain has TRBV28 and TRBJ1-6, with D possibly TRBD1 on 5 matching bases. Per germline, CDR1 MDHEN and CDR2 SYDVKM. The CDR3 runs 13 residues. Trimming stripped 8 bases from V and 8 bases from J, with 13 bases between. CDR3: CASQPGPYSPLHF. The CDR3 nucleotides are TGTGCCAGCCAACCGGGACCTTATTCACCCCTCCACTTT.

V is TRBV3-1 (or the pseudogene TRBV3-2) and J is TRBJ1-1; D gene uncertain. V lost 5 bases to trimming and J lost 3 bases, with 16 bases between them. CDR1 and CDR2 (germline): LGHDT, YNNKEL (reference sequence). This CDR3 has 15 residues. The chain's CDR3 is CASSASVSGYTEAFF. The DNA for the CDR3 is TGTGCCAGCAGCGCGAGTGTCAGTGGCTACACTGAAGCTTTCTTT.

This sequence joins TRBV5-1 and TRBJ2-2, with D possibly matching TRBD1 (6 bases). V gave up 1 base and J gave up 5 bases, with 9 bases separating them. CDR3 length: 14 residues. The germline V gene encodes CDR1 SGHRS and CDR2 YFSETQ. The CDR3 spells CASSLPGQTGELFF. DNA for the CDR3: TGCGCCAGCAGCTTGCCCGGACAGACCGGGGAGCTGTTTTTT.

The chain recombines TRBV7-9 with TRBJ1-1, with D hard to call. From germline, CDR1 is SEHNR and CDR2 FQNEAQ (reference sequence). Trimming removed 5 bases at V and 4 bases at J, with 14 bases between. The CDR3 length is 14 residues. The DNA for the CDR3 is TGTGCCAGCAGCCCTACATTTGGAGTCACTGAAGCTTTCTTT. This gives the protein CASSPTFGVTEAFF.

The chain has TRBV6-5 and TRBJ1-2, with TRBD1 identical over 7 bases. V dropped 5 bases and J dropped 4; count of bases not matched to a gene: 1. The V gene's germline CDR1 is MNHEY and CDR2 SVGAGI. The CDR3 totals 12 residues. Written as DNA, the CDR3 is TGTGCCAGCAGTAGGGACAGCTATGGCTACACCTTC. Protein: CASSRDSYGYTF.

The chain uses TRBV5-4 and TRBJ1-2; a weak D match, TRBD1 (5 bases). Germline V gene data show CDR1 as SGHNT and CDR2 as YYREEE (reference sequence). V was clipped by 4 bases and J by 6 bases, with 13 bases between them. The CDR3 contains 13 residues. The CDR3 protein is CASSHSKGDGYTF. CDR3 nucleotide sequence: TGTGCCAGCAGCCATTCGAAAGGGGATGGCTACACCTTC.

The J gene is TRBJ1-5, the V gene TRBV19; D uncertain. The ends were cut back, 5 bases at V and 10 bases at J, with 9 bases in the middle. This CDR3 is 11 amino acids long. The germline gives CDR1 LNHDA, CDR2 SQIVND (reference sequence). The CDR3 sequence is CASSQSGPQHF. The CDR3 region has the DNA TGTGCCAGTAGTCAAAGCGGTCCCCAGCATTTT.

The chain employs TRBV18 and TRBJ1-1; no clear D. The CDR3 contains 11 residues. Trimming pared 6 bases from V and 7 bases from J, leaving 9 bases between. From germline, CDR1 is KGHSH and CDR2 LQKENI. CDR3 amino acids: CASSPVDEAFF. The CDR3 region has the DNA TGTGCCAGCTCTCCCGTCGATGAAGCTTTCTTT.

V is TRBV6-5 and J is TRBJ2-3, with D tentatively TRBD2 (6 bases). The germline gives CDR1 MNHEY, CDR2 SVGAGI. Trimming took 2 bases from V and 0 from J, leaving 6 bases between them. The CDR3 spans 14 residues. The CDR3 region is CASSYRGSTDTQYF. CDR3 coding DNA: TGTGCCAGCAGTTACCGGGGGAGCACAGATACGCAGTATTTT.

The gene calls are TRBV6-6 and TRBJ2-7; TRBD2 might be the D (5 bases). In germline, CDR1 is MNHNY, CDR2 SVGAGI (reference sequence). With 0 bases removed from V and 6 bases from J, the gap between germline ends came to 6 bases. The CDR3 loop spans 12 amino acids. For the CDR3, the DNA is TGTGCCAGCAGTTACTCCGCGGGCGAGCAGTACTTC. Translating gives CASSYSAGEQYF.

The chain links TRBV3-1 (or the pseudogene TRBV3-2) to TRBJ1-6; D not resolved. CDR3 length equals 16 residues. V lost 0 bases, J lost 8 bases, and 14 bases lay in between. The V gene's germline CDR1 is LGHDT and CDR2 YNNKEL (reference sequence). The CDR3 coding sequence is TGTGCCAGCAGCCAAGATATTGCCCGAGTCGATTCACCCCTCCACTTT. Encoded protein: CASSQDIARVDSPLHF.

The chain combines TRBV10-3 with TRBJ1-6; a weak D match, TRBD1 (6 bases). Germline CDR1 is ENHRY and CDR2 is SYGVKD. Trimming pared 2 bases from V and 6 bases from J, leaving 11 bases between. The CDR3 sequence is 15 residues long. The CDR3 region is CAISEGDTANSPLHF. Here the CDR3 DNA reads TGTGCCATCAGTGAGGGGGACACCGCTAATTCACCCCTCCACTTT.